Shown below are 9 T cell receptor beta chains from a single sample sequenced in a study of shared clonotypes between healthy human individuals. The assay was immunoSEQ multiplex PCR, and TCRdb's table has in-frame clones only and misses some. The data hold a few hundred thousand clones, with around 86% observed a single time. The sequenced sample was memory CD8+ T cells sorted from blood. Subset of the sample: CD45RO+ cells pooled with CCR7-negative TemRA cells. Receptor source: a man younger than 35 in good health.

Here the CDR3 reads CASSGRGPGNTIYF. In DNA, the CDR3 is TGTGCCAGCAGCGGGAGGGGGCCCGGAAACACCATATATTTT. The chain recombines TRBV9 with TRBJ1-3; 7 bases agree with TRBD1. V lost 3 bases to trimming and J lost 4 bases; unmatched junction nucleotides: 4. The CDR3 has 14 residues. Germline CDR1 SGDLS, CDR2 YYNGEE.

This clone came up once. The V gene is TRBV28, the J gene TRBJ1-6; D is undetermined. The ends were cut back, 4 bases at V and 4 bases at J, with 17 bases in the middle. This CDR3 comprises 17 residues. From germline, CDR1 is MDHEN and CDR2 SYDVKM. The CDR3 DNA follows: TGTGCCAGCAGTTCTCCGAATCCGTACTTGTATAATTCACCCCTCCACTTT. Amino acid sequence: CASSSPNPYLYNSPLHF. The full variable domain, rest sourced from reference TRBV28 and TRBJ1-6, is DVKVTQSSRYLVKRTGEKVFLECVQDMDHENMFWYRQDPGLGLRLIYFSYDVKMKEKGDIPEGYSVSREKKERFSLILESASTNQTSMYLCASSSPNPYLYNSPLHFGNGTRLTVT.

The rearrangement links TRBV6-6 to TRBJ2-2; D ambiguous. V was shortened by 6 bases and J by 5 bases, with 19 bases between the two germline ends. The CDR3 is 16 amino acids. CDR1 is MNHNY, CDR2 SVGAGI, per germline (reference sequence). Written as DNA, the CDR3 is TGTGCCAGCAGATCGTACAAGACTCTTGGGACCGGGGAGCTGTTTTTT. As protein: CASRSYKTLGTGELFF.

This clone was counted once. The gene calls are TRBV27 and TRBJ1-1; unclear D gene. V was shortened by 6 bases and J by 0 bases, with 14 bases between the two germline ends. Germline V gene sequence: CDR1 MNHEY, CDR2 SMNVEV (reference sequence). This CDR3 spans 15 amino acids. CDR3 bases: TGTGCCAGCAGAGCGGCTTCCGCCATGAACACTGAAGCTTTCTTT. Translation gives CASRAASAMNTEAFF.

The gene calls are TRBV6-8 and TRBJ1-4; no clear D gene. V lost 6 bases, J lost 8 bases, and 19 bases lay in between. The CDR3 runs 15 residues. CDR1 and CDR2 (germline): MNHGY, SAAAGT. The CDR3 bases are TGTGCCAGCAGCCTAAACCCCCCCCGGGAGGAAAAACTGTTTTTT. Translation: CASSLNPPREEKLFF.

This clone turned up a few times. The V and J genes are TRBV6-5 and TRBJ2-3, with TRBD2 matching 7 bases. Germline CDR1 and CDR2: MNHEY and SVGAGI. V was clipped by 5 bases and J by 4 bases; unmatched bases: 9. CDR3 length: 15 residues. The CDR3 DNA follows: TGTGCCAGCAGTAACCTAGCGGTAGGGTCAGATACGCAGTATTTT. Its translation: CASSNLAVGSDTQYF.

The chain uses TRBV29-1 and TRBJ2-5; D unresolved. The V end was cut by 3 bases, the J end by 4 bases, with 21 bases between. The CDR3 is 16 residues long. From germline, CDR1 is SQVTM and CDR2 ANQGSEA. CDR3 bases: TGCAGCGTTGATTTGGTGGGCACTACCGCCGGAGAGACCCAGTACTTC. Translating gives CSVDLVGTTAGETQYF. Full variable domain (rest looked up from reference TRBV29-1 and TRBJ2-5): SAVISQKPSRDICQRGTSLTIQCQVDSQVTMMFWYRQQPGQSLTLIATANQGSEATYESGFVIDKFPISRPNLTFSTLTVSNMSPEDSSIYLCSVDLVGTTAGETQYFGPGTRLLVL.

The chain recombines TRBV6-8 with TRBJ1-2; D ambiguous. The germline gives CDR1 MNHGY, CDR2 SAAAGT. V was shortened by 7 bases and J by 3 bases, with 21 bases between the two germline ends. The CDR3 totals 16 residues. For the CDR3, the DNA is TGTGCCAGCACCCCGTTGCCCGACTACTCTCACTATGGCTACACCTTC. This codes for CASTPLPDYSHYGYTF.

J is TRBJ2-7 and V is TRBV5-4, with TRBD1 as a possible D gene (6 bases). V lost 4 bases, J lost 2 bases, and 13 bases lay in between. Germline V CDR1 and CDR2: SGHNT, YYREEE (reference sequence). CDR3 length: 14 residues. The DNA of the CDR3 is TGTGCCAGCAGCCCACGGGACACTCCCTACGAGCAGTACTTC. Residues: CASSPRDTPYEQYF.